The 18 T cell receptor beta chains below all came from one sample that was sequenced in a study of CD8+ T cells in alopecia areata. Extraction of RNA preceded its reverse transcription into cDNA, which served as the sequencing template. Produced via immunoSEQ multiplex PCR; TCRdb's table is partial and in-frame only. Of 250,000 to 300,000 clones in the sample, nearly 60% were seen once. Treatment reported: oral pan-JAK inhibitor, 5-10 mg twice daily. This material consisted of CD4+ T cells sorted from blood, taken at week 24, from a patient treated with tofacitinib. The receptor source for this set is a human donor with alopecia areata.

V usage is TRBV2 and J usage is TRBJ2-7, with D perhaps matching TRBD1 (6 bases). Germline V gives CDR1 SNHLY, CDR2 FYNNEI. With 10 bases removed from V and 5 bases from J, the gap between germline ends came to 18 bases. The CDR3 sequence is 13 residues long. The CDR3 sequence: CANYRVGIDEQYF. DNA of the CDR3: TGTGCCAACTACAGGGTCGGGATCGACGAGCAGTACTTC.

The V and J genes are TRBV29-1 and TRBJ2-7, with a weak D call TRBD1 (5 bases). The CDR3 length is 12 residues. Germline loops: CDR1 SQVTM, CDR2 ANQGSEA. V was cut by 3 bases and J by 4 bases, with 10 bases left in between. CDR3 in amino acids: CSVDQGGYEQYF. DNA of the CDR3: TGCAGCGTTGATCAGGGTGGGTACGAGCAGTACTTC.

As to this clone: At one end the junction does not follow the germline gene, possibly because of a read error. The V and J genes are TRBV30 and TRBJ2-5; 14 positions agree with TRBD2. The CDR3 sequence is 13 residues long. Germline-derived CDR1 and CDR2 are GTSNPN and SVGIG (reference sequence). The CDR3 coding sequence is TGTGCCTGGAGCCAAGGACTAGCGGGGGGCCCTGACTTC. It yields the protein CAWSQGLAGGPDF.

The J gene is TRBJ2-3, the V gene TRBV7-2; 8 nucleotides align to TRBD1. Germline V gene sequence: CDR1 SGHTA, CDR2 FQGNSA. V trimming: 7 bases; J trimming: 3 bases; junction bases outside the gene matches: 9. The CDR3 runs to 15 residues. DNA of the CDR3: TGTGCCAGCATCAGGACAGGGAGTCGGACAGATACGCAGTATTTT. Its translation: CASIRTGSRTDTQYF.

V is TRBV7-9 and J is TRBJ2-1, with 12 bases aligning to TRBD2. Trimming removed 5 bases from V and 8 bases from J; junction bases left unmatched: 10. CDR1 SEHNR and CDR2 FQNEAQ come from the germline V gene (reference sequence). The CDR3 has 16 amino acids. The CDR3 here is CASSPLAGGLFDEQFF. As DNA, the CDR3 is TGTGCCAGCAGCCCCCTAGCGGGGGGGCTATTCGATGAGCAGTTCTTC.

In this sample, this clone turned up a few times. The chain's CDR3 is CASSSLGLNQPQHF. In DNA, the CDR3 is TGTGCCAGCAGTTCTTTAGGGTTGAATCAGCCCCAGCATTTT. J is TRBJ1-5 and V is TRBV28; D remains ambiguous. The germline V gene encodes CDR1 MDHEN and CDR2 SYDVKM. Trimming took off 4 bases at V and 4 bases at J, with 11 bases between the two ends. This CDR3 has 14 residues.

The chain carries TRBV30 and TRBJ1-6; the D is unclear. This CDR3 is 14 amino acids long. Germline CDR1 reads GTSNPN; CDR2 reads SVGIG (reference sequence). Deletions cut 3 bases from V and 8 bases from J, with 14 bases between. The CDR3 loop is CAWRGRAGDSPLHF. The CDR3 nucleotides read TGTGCCTGGAGAGGCCGGGCCGGGGATTCACCCCTCCACTTT.

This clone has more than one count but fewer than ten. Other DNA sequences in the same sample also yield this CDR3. DNA of the CDR3: TGTGCCTGGAGTGAGAAAGAGACCCAGTACTTC. Translated, it gives CAWSEKETQYF. The chain joins TRBV30 to TRBJ2-5; D not certain. Trimming cost V 1 base and J 3 bases, with 3 bases left between them. Germline-derived CDR1 and CDR2 are GTSNPN and SVGIG (reference sequence). The CDR3 extends over 11 amino acids. The variable domain in full, with the rest retrieved from reference TRBV30 and TRBJ2-5, is SQTIHQWPATLVQPVGSPLSLECTVEGTSNPNLYWYRQAAGRGLQLLFYSVGIGQISSEVPQNLSASRPQDRQFILSSKKLLLSDSGFYLCAWSEKETQYFGPGTRLLVL.

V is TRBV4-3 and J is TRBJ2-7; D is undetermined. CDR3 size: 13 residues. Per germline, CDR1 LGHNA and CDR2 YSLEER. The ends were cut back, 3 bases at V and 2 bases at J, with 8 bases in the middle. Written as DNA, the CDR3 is TGCGCCAGCAGCCAGAAACAAGCCTACGAGCAGTACTTC. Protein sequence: CASSQKQAYEQYF.

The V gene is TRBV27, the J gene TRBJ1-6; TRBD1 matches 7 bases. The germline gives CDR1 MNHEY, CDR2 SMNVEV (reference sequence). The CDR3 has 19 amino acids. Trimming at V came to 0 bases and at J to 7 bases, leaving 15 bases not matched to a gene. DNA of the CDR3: TGTGCCAGCAGTTTATCGAGGAAGACAGGGCAATCCCTAAATTCACCCCTCCACTTT. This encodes CASSLSRKTGQSLNSPLHF.

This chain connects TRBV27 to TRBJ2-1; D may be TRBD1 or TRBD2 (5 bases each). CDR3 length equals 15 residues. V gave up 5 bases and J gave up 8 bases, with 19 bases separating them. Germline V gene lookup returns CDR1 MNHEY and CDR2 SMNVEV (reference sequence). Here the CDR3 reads CASSRSGTAGHEQFF. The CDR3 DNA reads TGTGCCAGCAGTCGCTCCGGGACCGCGGGCCATGAGCAGTTCTTC.

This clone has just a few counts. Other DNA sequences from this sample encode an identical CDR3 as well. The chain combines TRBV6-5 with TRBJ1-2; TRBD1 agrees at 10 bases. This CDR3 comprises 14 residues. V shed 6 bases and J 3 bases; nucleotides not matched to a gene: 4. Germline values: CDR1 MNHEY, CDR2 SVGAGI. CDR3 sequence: CASRRTGGDYGYTF. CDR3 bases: TGTGCCAGCAGACGGACAGGGGGTGACTATGGCTACACCTTC.

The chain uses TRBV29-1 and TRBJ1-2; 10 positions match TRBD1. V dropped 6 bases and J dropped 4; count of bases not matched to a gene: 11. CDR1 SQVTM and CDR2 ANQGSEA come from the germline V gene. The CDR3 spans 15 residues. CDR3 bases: TGCAGCGTCTGGGACAGGGGAAACCTTCTCTATGGCTACACCTTC. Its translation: CSVWDRGNLLYGYTF.

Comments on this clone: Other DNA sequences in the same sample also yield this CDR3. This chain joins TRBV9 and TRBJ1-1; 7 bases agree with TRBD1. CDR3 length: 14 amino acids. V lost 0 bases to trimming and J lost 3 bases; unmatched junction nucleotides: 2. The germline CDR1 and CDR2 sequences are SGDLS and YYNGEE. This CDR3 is CASSVGQGDTEAFF. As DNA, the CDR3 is TGTGCCAGCAGCGTAGGACAGGGAGACACTGAAGCTTTCTTT.

CDR3 in amino acids: CASSYSRVTEAFF. For the CDR3, the DNA is TGTGCCAGCAGTTACTCGAGGGTAACTGAAGCTTTCTTT. The rearrangement joins TRBV6-6 to TRBJ1-1; the D is unclear. The CDR3 loop spans 13 amino acids. V was clipped by 0 bases and J by 5 bases, with 7 bases between them. Germline CDR1 reads MNHNY; CDR2 reads SVGAGI (reference sequence).

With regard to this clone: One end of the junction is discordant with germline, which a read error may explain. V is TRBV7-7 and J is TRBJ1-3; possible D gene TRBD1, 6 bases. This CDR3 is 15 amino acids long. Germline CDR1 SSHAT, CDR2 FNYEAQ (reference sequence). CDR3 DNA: TGTGCTAGCAGTCTCCAACAGGGCTCTGGAAACACCATATATTTT. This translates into CASSLQQGSGNTIYF.

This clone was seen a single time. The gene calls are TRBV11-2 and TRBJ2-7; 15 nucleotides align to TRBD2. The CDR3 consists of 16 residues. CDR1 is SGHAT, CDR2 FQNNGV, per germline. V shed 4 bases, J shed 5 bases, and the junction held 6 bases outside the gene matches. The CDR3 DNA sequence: TGTGCCAGCAGCTCGGGACTAGCGGGGGGCATCGACGAGCAGTACTTC. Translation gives CASSSGLAGGIDEQYF.

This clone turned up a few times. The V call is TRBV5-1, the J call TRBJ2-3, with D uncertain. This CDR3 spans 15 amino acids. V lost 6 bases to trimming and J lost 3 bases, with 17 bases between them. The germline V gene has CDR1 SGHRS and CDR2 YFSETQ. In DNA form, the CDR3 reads TGCGCCAGCATCGAGTCTCCCCGGGCGACAGATACGCAGTATTTT. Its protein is CASIESPRATDTQYF.